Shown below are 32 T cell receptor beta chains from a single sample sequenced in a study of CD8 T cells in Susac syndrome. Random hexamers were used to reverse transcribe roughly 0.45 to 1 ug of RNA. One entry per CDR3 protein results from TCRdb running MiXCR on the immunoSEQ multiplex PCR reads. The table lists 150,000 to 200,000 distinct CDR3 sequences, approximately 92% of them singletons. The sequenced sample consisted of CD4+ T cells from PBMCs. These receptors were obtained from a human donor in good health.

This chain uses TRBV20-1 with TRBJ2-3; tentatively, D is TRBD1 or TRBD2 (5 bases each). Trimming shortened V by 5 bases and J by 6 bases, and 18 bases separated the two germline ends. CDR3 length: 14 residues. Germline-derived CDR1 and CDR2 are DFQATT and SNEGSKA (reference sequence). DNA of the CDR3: TGCAGTGCTCCCCCCCGGGACCACCGCGATACGCAGTATTTT. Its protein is CSAPPRDHRDTQYF.

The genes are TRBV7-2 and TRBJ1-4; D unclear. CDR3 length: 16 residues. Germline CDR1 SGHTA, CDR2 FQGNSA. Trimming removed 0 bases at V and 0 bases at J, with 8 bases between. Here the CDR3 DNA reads TGTGCCAGCAGCTTAGCGCTCGGCCCAACTAATGAAAAACTGTTTTTT. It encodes CASSLALGPTNEKLFF.

Here the CDR3 DNA reads TGTGCCAGCAGCTTATATGGGGGAGGCACTGAAGCTTTCTTT. Translation gives CASSLYGGGTEAFF. The chain recombines TRBV7-3 with TRBJ1-1; tentative D call: TRBD1 (5 bases). V gave up 2 bases and J gave up 4 bases, with 11 bases separating them. Looked up from germline, CDR1 is SGHTA and CDR2 is FQGTGA. The CDR3 length is 14 residues.

Here the CDR3 DNA reads TGTGCCAGTAGTATTGGATTAAGGGAGACTGAAGCTTTCTTT. Translating it yields CASSIGLRETEAFF. The chain uses TRBV19 and TRBJ1-1; D not resolved. CDR3 size: 14 residues. The germline gives CDR1 LNHDA, CDR2 SQIVND (reference sequence). The ends were cut back, 3 bases at V and 5 bases at J, with 13 bases in the middle.

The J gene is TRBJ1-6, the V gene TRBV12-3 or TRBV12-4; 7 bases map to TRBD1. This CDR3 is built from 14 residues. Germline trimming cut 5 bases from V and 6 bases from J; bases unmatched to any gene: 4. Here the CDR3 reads CASSRGQVNSPLHF. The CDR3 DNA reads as TGTGCCAGCAGTCGAGGACAGGTTAATTCACCCCTCCACTTT.

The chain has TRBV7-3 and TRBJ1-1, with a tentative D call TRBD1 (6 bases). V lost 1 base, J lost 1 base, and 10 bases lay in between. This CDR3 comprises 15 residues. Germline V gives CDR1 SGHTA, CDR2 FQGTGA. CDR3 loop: CASSLIGGGNTEAFF. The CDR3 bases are TGTGCCAGCAGCTTAATAGGAGGGGGGAACACTGAAGCTTTCTTT.

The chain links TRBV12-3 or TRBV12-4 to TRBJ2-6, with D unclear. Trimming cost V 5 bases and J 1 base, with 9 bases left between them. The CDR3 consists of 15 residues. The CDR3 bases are TGTGCCAGCAGTACAGTGTTTTCTGGGGCCAACGTCCTGACTTTC. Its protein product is CASSTVFSGANVLTF.

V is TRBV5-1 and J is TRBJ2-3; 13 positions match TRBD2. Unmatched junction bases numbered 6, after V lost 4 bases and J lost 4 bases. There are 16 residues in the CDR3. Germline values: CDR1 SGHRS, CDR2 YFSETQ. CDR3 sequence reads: CASSLSTSGGADTQYF. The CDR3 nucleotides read TGCGCCAGCAGCCTTTCCACTAGCGGGGGGGCAGATACGCAGTATTTT.

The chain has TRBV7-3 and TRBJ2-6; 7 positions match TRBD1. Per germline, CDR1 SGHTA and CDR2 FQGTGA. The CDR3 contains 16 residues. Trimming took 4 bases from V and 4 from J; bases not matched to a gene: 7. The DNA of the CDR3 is TGTGCCAGCAGCTCCCAAGGGGGCCTCGGGGCCAACGTCCTGACTTTC. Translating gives CASSSQGGLGANVLTF. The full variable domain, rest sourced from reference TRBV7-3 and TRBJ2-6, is GAGVSQTPSNKVTEKGKYVELRCDPISGHTALYWYRQSLGQGPEFLIYFQGTGAADDSGLPNDRFFAVRPEGSVSTLKIQRTERGDSAVYLCASSSQGGLGANVLTFGAGSRLTVL.

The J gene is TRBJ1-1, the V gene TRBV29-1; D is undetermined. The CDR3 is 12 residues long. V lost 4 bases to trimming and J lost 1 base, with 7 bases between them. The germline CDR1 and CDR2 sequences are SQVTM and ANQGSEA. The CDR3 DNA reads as TGCAGCGTTGCCGTGTCGAACACTGAAGCTTTCTTT. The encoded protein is CSVAVSNTEAFF.

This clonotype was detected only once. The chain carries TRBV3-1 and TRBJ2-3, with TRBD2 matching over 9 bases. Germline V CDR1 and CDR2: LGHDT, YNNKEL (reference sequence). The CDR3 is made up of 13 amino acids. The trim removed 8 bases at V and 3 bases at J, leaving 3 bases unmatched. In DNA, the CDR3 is TGTGCCAGCGGGCGGGGGGGTACAGATACGCAGTATTTT. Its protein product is CASGRGGTDTQYF.

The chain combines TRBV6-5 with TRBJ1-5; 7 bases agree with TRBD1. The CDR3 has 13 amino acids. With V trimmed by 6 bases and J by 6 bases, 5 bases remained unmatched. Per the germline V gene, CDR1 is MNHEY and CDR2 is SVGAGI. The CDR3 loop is CASRTGLGQPQHF. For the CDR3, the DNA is TGTGCCAGCAGGACAGGGCTTGGTCAGCCCCAGCATTTT.

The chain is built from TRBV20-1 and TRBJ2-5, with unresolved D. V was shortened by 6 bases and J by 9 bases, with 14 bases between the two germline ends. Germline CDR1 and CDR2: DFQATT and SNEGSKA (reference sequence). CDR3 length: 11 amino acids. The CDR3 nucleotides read TGCAGTGCCTACACGTTAGGGTCCCAGTACTTC. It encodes CSAYTLGSQYF.

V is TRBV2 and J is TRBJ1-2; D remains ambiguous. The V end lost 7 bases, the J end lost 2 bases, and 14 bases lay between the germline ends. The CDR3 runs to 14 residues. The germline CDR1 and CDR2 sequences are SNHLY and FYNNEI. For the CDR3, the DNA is TGTGCCAGCAACTTGGACCAAGGGAACTATGGCTACACCTTC. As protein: CASNLDQGNYGYTF. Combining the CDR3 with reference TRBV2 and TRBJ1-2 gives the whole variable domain EPEVTQTPSHQVTQMGQEVILRCVPISNHLYFYWYRQILGQKVEFLVSFYNNEISEKSEIFDDQFSVERPDGSNFTLKIRSTKLEDSAMYFCASNLDQGNYGYTFGSGTRLTVV.

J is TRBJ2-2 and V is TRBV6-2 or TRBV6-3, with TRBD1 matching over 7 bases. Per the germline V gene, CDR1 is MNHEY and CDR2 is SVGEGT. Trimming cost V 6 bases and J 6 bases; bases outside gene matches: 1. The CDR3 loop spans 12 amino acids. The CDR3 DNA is TGTGCCAGCAGCCAGGGGGCCGGGGAGCTGTTTTTT. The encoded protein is CASSQGAGELFF.

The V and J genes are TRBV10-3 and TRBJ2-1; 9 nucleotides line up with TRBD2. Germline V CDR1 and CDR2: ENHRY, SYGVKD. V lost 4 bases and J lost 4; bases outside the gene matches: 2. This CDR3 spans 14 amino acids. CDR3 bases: TGTGCCATCAGTGGAGGACTAGCGTACAATGAGCAGTTCTTC. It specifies CAISGGLAYNEQFF.

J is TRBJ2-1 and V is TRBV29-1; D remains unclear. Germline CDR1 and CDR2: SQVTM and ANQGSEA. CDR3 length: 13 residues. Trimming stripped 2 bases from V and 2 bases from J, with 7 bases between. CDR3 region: CSVERVTYNEQFF. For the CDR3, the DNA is TGCAGCGTTGAACGGGTAACCTACAATGAGCAGTTCTTC.

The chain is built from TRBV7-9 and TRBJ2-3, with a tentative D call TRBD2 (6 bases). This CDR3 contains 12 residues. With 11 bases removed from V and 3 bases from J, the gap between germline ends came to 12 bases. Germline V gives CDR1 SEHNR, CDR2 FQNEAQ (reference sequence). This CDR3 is CAAVGRTDTQYF. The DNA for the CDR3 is TGTGCCGCCGTAGGGAGGACAGATACGCAGTATTTT.

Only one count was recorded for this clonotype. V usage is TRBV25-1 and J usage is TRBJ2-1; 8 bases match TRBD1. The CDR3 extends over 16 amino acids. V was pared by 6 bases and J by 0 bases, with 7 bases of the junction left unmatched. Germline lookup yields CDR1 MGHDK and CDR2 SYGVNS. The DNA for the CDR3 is TGTGCCAGCAGCCCCGCGACAGGGGACTCCTACAATGAGCAGTTCTTC. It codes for CASSPATGDSYNEQFF.

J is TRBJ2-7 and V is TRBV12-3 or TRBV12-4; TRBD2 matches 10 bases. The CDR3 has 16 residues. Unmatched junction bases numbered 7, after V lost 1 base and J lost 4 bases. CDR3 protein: CASSLDLGLAAYEQYF. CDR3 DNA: TGTGCCAGCAGTTTAGATTTAGGACTAGCGGCTTACGAGCAGTACTTC.

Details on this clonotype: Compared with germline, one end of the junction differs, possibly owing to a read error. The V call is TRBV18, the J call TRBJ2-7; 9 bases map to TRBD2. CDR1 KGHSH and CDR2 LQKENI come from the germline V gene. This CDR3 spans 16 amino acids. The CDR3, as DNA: TGTGCCAGCTCATCGGGGGGAGGGACTAGCCTCAGACCGAGAGACTTC. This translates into CASSSGGGTSLRPRDF.

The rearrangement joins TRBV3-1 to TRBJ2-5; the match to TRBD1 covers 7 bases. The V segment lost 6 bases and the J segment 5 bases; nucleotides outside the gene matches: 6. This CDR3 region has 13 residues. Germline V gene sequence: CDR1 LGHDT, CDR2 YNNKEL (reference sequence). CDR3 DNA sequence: TGTGCCAGCAGTCAGACAGGGACGGAGACCCAGTACTTC. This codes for CASSQTGTETQYF.

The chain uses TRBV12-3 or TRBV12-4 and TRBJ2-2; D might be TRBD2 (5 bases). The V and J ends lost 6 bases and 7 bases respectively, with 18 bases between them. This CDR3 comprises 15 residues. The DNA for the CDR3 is TGTGCCAGCAGCCACGTCCTAGCTTACGGCGGGGAGCTGTTTTTT. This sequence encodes CASSHVLAYGGELFF.

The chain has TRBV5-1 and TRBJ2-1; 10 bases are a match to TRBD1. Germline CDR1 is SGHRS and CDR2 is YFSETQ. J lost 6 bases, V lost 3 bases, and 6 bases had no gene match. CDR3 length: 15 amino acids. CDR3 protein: CASSSGTGVGNEQFF. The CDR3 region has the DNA TGCGCCAGCAGCTCCGGGACAGGGGTTGGCAATGAGCAGTTCTTC.

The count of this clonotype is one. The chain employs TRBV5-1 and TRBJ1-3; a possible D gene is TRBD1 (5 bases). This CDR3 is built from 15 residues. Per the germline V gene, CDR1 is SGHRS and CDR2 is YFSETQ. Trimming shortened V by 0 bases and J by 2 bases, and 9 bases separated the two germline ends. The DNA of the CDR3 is TGCGCCAGCAGCTTGGGGGACGGGCCTGGAAACACCATATATTTT. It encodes CASSLGDGPGNTIYF.

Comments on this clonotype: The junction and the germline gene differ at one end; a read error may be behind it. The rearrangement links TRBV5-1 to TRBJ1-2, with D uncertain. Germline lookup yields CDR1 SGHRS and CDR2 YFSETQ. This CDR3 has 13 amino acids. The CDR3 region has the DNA TGTGCCAGCAGCTTGGACGGAGACTATGGCTACACCTTC. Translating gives CASSLDGDYGYTF.

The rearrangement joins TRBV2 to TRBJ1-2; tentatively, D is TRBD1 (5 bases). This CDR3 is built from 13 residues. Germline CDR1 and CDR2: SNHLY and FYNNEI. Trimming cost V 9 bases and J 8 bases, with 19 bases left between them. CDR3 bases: TGTGCCAGTTCCGAGGGGTTTACCAGAGGCTACACCTTC. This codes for CASSEGFTRGYTF.

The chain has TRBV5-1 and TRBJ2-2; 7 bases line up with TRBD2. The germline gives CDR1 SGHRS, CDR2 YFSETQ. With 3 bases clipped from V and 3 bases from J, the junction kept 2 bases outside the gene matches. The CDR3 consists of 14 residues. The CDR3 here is CASSSGGYTGELFF. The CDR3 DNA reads TGCGCCAGCAGCTCGGGGGGATACACCGGGGAGCTGTTTTTT.

The CDR3: CASFINYGYTF. The CDR3 bases are TGTGCCAGCTTCATTAACTATGGCTACACCTTC. The chain recombines TRBV3-1 with TRBJ1-2; the D is unclear. The CDR3 extends over 11 amino acids. CDR1 and CDR2 (germline): LGHDT, YNNKEL (reference sequence). Trimming took off 8 bases at V and 1 base at J, with 5 bases between the two ends.

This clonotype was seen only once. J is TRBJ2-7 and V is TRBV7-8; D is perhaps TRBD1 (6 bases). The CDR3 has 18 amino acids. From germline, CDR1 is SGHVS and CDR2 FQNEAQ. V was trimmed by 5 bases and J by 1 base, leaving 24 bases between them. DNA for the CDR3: TGTGCCAGCAGCCGTGCGACAGGCCCTTCCCAAGGGTCCTACGAGCAGTACTTC. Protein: CASSRATGPSQGSYEQYF.

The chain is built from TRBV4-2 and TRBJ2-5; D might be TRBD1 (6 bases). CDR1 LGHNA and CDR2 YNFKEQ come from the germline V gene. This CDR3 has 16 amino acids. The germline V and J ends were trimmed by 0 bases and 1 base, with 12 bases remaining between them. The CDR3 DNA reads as TGTGCCAGCAGCCAAGATCCTCAGACAGGCCAAGAGACCCAGTACTTC. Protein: CASSQDPQTGQETQYF.

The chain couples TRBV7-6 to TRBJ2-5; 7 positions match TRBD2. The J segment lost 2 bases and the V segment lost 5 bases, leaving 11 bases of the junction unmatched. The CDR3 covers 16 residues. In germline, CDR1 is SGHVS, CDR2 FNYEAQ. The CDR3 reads CASSPSARGDQETQYF. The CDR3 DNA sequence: TGTGCCAGCAGCCCTTCCGCTCGGGGGGATCAAGAGACCCAGTACTTC.